This T cell receptor beta chain was recovered during a study of blood T cell repertoires in COVID-19. Looked up from germline, CDR1 is MNHEY and CDR2 is SVGAGI. The CDR3 covers 14 residues. The V and J ends lost 4 bases and 4 bases, in that order; junction bases with no gene match: 5. TCRdb's copy holds only in-frame clones and misses some; the assay was immunoSEQ multiplex PCR. The sample consists of 220,000 or so clones, 88% of them appearing once. The chain combines TRBV6-5 with TRBJ1-1; 8 bases line up with TRBD1. This TCR was sampled from a woman between 50 and 59 years old with acute COVID-19. Sequencing input: PBMCs or T cells enriched from blood (not recorded which). Here the CDR3 reads CASSSLTGGTEAFF. The CDR3 DNA follows: TGTGCCAGCAGTTCCTTAACAGGGGGCACTGAAGCTTTCTTT.